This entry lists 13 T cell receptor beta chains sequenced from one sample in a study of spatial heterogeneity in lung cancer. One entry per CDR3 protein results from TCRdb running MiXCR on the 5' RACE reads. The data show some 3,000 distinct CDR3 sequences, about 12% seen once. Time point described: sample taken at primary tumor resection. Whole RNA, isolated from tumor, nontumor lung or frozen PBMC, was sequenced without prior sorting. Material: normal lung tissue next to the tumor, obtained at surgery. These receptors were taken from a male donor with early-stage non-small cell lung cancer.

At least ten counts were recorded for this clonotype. The CDR3 spells CASSLGTGAASAGNTIYF. The DNA of the CDR3 is TGTGCCAGCAGCTTGGGGACAGGGGCTGCTTCAGCTGGAAACACCATATATTTT. This chain links TRBV5-4 with TRBJ1-3; 9 positions match TRBD1. Trimming removed 0 bases from V and 2 bases from J; junction bases left unmatched: 9. The CDR3 loop spans 18 amino acids. Germline V CDR1 and CDR2: SGHNT, YYREEE (reference sequence).

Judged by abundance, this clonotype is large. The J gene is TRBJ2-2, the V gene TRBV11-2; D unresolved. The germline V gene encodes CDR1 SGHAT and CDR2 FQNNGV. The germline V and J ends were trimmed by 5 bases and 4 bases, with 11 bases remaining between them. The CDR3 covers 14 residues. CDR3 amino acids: CASSLVVSTGELFF. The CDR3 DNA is TGTGCCAGCAGCCTCGTCGTGAGCACCGGGGAGCTGTTTTTT.

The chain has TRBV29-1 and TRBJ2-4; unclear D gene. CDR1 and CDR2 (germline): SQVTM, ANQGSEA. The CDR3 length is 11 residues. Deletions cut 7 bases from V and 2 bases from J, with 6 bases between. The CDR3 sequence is CSGVSKNIQYF. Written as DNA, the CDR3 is TGCAGCGGGGTATCCAAAAACATTCAGTACTTC.

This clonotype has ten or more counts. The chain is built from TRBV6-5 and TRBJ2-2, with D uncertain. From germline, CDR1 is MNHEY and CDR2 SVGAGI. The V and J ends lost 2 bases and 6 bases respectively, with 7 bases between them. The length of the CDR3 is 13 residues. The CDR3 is CASSYREPGELFF. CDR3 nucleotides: TGTGCCAGCAGTTACAGGGAACCCGGGGAGCTGTTTTTT.

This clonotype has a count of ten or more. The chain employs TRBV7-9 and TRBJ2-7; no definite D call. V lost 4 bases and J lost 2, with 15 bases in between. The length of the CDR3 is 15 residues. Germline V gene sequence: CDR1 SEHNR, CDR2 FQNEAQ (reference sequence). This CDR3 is CASSSIRGTAYEQYF. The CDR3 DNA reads TGTGCCAGCAGCTCGATCCGCGGCACTGCCTACGAGCAGTACTTC.

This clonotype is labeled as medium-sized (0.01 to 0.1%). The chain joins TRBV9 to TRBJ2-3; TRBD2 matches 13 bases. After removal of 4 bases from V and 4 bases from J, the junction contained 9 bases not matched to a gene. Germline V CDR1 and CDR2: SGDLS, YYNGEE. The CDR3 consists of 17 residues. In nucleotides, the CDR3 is TGTGCCAGCAGCCCTCGGACTAGCGGGAGATGGGCAGATACGCAGTATTTT. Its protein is CASSPRTSGRWADTQYF.

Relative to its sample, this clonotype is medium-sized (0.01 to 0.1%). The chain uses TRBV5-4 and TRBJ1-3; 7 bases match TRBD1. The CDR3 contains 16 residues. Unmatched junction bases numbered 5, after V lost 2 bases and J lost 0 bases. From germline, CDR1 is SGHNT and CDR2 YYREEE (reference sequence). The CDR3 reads CASSFDRVFSGNTIYF. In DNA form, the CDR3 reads TGTGCCAGCAGCTTCGACAGGGTATTCTCTGGAAACACCATATATTTT.

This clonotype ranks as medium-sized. This CDR3 reads CSARGGGTLNTEAFF. For the CDR3, the DNA is TGCAGTGCTAGGGGGGGTGGGACCTTGAACACTGAAGCTTTCTTT. The V gene is TRBV20-1, the J gene TRBJ1-1, with a tentative D call TRBD1 (5 bases). This CDR3 is 15 amino acids long. The V gene lost 3 bases and the J gene lost 0 bases, with 14 bases spanning the gap. Germline V gene data show CDR1 as DFQATT and CDR2 as SNEGSKA (reference sequence).

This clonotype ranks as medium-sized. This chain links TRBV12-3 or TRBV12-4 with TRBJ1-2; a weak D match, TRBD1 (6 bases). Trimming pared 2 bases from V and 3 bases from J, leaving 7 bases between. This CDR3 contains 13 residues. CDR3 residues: CASSLRGDYGYTF. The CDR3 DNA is TGTGCCAGCAGTTTAAGGGGGGACTATGGCTACACCTTC.

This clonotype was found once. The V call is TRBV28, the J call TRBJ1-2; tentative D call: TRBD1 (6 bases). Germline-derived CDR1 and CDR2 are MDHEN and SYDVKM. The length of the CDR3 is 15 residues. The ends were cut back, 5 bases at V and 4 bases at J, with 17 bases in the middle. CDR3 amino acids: CASSTYRVDGYGYTF. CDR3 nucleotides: TGTGCCAGCAGTACCTACAGGGTAGATGGCTATGGCTACACCTTC.

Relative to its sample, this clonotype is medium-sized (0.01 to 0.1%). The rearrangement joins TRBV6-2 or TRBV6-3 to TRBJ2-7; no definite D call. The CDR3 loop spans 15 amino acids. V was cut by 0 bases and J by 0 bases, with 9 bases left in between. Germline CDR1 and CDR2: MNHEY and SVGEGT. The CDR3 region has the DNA TGTGCCAGCAGTTACTCGAGAGTCAGCTCCTACGAGCAGTACTTC. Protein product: CASSYSRVSSYEQYF.

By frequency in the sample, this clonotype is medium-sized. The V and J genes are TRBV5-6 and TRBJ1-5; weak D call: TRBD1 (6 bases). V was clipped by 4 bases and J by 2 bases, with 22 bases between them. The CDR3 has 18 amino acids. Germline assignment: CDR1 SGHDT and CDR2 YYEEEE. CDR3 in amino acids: CASSVGPEGGKGNQPQHF. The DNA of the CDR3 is TGTGCCAGCAGCGTTGGGCCGGAGGGGGGTAAGGGCAATCAGCCCCAGCATTTT.

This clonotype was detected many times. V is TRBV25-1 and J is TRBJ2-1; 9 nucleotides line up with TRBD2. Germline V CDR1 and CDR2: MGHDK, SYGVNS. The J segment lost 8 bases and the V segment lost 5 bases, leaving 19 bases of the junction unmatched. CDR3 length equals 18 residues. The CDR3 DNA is TGTGCCAGCAGTCCAATCAGTGGGGGGACTAGCAAAGGCTATGAGCAGTTCTTC. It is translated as CASSPISGGTSKGYEQFF.